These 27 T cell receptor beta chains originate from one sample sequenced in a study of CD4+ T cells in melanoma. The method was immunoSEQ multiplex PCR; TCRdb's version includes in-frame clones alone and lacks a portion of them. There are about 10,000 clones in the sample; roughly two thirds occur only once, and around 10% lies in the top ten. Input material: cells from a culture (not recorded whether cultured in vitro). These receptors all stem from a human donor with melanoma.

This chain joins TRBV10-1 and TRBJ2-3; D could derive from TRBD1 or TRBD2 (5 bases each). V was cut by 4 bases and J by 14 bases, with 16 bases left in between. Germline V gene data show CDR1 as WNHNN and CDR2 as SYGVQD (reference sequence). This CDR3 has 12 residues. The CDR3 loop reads CASSAGTARRYF. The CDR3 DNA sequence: TGCGCCAGCAGTGCCGGGACGGCCCGTCGGTATTTT.

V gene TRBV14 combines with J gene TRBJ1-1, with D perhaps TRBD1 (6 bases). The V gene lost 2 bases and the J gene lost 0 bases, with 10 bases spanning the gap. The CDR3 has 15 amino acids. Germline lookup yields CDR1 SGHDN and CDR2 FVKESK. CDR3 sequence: CASSQLTGVNTEAFF. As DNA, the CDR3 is TGTGCCAGCAGCCAACTGACAGGAGTGAACACTGAAGCTTTCTTT.

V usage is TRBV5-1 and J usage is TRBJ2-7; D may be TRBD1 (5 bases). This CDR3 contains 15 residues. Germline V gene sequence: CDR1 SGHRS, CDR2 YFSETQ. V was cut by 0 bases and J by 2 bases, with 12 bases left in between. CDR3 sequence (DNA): TGCGCCAGCAGCTTGGGGCAGGCAGGGCCCTACGAGCAGTACTTC. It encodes CASSLGQAGPYEQYF.

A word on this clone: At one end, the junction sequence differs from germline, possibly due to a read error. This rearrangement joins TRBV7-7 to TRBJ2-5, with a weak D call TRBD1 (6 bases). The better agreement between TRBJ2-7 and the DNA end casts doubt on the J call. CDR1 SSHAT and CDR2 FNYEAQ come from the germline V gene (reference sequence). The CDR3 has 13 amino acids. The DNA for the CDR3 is TGTGCTAGCAGCTTAGGGGGTCAGTACGAGCAGTACTTC. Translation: CASSLGGQYEQYF.

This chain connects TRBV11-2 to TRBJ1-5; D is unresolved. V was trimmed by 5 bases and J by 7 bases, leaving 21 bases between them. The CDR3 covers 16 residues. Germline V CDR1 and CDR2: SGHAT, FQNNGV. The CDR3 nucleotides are TGTGCCAGCAGCCCCAGAACCGGGTTTATGGTACAGCCCCAGCATTTT. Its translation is CASSPRTGFMVQPQHF.

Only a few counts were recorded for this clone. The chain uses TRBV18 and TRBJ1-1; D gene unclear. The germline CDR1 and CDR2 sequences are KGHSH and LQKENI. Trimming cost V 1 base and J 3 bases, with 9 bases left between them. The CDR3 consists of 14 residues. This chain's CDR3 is CASSPQGQHTEAFF. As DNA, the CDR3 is TGTGCCAGCTCACCACAGGGTCAGCACACTGAAGCTTTCTTT.

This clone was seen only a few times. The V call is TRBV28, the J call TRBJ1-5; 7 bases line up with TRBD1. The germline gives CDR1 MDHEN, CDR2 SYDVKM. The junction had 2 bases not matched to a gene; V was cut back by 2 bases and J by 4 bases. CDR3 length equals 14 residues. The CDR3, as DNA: TGTGCCAGCAGTTTAGTCAGGGGGAATCAGCCCCAGCATTTT. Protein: CASSLVRGNQPQHF. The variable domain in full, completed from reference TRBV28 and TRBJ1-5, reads DVKVTQSSRYLVKRTGEKVFLECVQDMDHENMFWYRQDPGLGLRLIYFSYDVKMKEKGDIPEGYSVSREKKERFSLILESASTNQTSMYLCASSLVRGNQPQHFGDGTRLSIL.

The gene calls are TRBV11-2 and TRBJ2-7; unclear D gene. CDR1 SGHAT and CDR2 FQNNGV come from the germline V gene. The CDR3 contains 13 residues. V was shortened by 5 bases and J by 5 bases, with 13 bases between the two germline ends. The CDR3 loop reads CASSLSRRDEQYF. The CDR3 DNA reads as TGTGCCAGCAGCCTATCGAGGCGCGACGAGCAGTACTTC.

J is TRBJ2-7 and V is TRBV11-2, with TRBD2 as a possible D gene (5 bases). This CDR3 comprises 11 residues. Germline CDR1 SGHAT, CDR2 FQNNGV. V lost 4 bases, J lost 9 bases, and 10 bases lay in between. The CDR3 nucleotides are TGTGCCAGCAGCTCTTTTCGGGGGCAGTACTTC. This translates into CASSSFRGQYF.

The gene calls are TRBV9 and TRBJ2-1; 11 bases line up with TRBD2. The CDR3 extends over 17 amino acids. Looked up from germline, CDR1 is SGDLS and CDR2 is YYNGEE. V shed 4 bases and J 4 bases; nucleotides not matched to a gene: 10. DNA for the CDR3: TGTGCCAGCAGCCAAGGAGTGGGGACTAGCGGATACAATGAGCAGTTCTTC. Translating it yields CASSQGVGTSGYNEQFF.

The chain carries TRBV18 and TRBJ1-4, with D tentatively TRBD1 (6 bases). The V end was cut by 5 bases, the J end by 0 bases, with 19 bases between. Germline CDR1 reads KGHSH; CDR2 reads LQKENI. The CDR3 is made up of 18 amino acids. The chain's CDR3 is CASSFKWGQLSTNEKLFF. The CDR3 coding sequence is TGTGCCAGCTCATTCAAGTGGGGACAACTATCAACTAATGAAAAACTGTTTTTT.

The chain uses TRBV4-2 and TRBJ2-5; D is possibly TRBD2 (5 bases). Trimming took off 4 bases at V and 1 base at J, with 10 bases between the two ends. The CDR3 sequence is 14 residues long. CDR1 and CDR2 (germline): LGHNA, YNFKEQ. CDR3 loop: CASSPRTFQETQYF. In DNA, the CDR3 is TGTGCCAGCAGCCCCCGGACTTTCCAAGAGACCCAGTACTTC.

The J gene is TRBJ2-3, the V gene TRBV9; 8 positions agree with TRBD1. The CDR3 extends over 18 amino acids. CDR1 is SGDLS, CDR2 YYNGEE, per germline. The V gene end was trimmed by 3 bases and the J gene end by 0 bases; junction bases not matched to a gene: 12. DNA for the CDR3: TGTGCCAGCAGCGCCCGCGGACAGGGTACGATGAGCACAGATACGCAGTATTTT. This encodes CASSARGQGTMSTDTQYF.

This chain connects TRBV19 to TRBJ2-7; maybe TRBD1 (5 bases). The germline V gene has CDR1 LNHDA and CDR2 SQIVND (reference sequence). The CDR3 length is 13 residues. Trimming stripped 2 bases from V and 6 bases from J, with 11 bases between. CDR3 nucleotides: TGTGCCAGTAGTATAACTGCAGGGCGCGAGCAGTACTTC. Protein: CASSITAGREQYF.

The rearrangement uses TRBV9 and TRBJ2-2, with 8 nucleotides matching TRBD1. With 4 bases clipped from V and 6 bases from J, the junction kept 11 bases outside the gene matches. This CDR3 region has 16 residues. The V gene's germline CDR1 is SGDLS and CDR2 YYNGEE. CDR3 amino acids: CASSQVGDRPAGELFF. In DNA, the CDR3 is TGTGCCAGCAGCCAAGTTGGGGACAGGCCCGCCGGGGAGCTGTTTTTT.

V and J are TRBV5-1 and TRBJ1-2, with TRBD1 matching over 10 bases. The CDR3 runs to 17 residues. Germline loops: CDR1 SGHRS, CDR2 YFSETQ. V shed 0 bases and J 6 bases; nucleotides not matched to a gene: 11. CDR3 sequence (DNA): TGCGCCAGCAGCTTGGACCCCTCGACAGGGGGCGCGAATGGCTACACCTTC. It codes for CASSLDPSTGGANGYTF.

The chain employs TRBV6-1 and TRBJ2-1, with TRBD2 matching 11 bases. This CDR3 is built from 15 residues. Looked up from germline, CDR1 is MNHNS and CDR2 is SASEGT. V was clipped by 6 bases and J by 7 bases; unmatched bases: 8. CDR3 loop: CASSVMTSGVNEQFF. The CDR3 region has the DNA TGTGCCAGCAGCGTGATGACTAGCGGGGTAAATGAGCAGTTCTTC.

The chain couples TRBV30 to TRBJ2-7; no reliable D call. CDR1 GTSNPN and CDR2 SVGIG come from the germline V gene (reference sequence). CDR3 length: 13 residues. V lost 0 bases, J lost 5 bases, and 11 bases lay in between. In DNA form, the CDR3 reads TGTGCCTGGAGTGTGGGTAGCATGGACGAGCAGTACTTC. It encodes CAWSVGSMDEQYF.

The CDR3 DNA reads TGTGCCTGGGGCCACGGGACTAGCGGCACAGATACGCAGTATTTT. It specifies CAWGHGTSGTDTQYF. The chain uses TRBV30 and TRBJ2-3; 10 nucleotides match TRBD2. Germline CDR1 GTSNPN, CDR2 SVGIG (reference sequence). Trimming cost V 5 bases and J 1 base; bases outside gene matches: 6. The CDR3 covers 15 residues. The full variable domain, its missing parts supplied by reference TRBV30 and TRBJ2-3, is SQTIHQWPATLVQPVGSPLSLECTVEGTSNPNLYWYRQAAGRGLQLLFYSVGIGQISSEVPQNLSASRPQDRQFILSSKKLLLSDSGFYLCAWGHGTSGTDTQYFGPGTRLTVL.

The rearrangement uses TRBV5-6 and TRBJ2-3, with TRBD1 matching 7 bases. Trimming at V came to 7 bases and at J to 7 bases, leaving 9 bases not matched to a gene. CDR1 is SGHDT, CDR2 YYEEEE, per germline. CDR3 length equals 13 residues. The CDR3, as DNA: TGTGCCAGCGTAAGACAGGGTTCAAATACGCAGTATTTT. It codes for CASVRQGSNTQYF.

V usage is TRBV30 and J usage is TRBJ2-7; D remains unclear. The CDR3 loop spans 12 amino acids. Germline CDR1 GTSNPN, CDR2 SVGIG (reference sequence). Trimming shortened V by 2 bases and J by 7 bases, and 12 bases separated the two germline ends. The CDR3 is CAWSLVLNEQYF. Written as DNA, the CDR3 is TGTGCCTGGAGTCTTGTACTTAATGAGCAGTACTTC. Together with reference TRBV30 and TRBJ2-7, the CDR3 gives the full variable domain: SQTIHQWPATLVQPVGSPLSLECTVEGTSNPNLYWYRQAAGRGLQLLFYSVGIGQISSEVPQNLSASRPQDRQFILSSKKLLLSDSGFYLCAWSLVLNEQYFGPGTRLTVT.

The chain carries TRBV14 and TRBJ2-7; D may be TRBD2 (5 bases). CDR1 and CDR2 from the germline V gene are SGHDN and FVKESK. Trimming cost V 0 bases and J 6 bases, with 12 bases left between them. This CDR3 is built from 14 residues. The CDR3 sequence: CASSQDGRGVEQYF. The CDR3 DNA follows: TGTGCCAGCAGCCAAGATGGGAGAGGAGTCGAGCAGTACTTC.

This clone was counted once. The CDR3 loop is CASSLIRTGVETQYF. The CDR3 DNA is TGTGCCAGCAGTTTAATCCGGACAGGAGTAGAGACCCAGTACTTC. V usage is TRBV28 and J usage is TRBJ2-5, with 7 bases matching TRBD1. In germline, CDR1 is MDHEN, CDR2 SYDVKM. The CDR3 totals 15 residues. After removal of 2 bases from V and 4 bases from J, the junction contained 7 bases not matched to a gene.

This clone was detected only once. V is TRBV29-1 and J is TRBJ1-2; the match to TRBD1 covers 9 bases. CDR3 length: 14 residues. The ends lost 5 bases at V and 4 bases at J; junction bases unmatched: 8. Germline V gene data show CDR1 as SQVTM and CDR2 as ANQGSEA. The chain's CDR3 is CSVYPRDRVYGYTF. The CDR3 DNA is TGCAGCGTTTATCCGAGGGACAGGGTCTATGGCTACACCTTC.

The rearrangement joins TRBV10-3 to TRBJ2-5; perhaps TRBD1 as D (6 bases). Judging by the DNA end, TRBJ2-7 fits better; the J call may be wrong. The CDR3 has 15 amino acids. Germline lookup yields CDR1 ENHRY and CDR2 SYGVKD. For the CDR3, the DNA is TGTGCCATCAGTGAAAAGCTCTCCACAGGGCGCGAGCAGTACTTC. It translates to CAISEKLSTGREQYF.

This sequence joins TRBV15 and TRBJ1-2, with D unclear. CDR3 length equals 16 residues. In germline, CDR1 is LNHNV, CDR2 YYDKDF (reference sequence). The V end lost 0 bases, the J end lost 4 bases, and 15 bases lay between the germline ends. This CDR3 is CATSRDRSRLAYGYTF. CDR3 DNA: TGTGCCACCAGCAGAGATAGGTCTAGATTGGCCTATGGCTACACCTTC. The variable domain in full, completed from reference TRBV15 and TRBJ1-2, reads DAMVIQNPRYQVTQFGKPVTLSCSQTLNHNVMYWYQQKSSQAPKLLFHYYDKDFNNEADTPDNFQSRRPNTSFCFLDIRSPGLGDTAMYLCATSRDRSRLAYGYTFGSGTRLTVV.

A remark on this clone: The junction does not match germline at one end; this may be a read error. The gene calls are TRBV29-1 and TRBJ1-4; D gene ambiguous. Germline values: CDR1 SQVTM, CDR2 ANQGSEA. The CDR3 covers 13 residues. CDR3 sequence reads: CSVGSPANEELFF. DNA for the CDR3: TGCAGCGTTGGGTCTCCGGCAAATGAAGAACTGTTTTTT.